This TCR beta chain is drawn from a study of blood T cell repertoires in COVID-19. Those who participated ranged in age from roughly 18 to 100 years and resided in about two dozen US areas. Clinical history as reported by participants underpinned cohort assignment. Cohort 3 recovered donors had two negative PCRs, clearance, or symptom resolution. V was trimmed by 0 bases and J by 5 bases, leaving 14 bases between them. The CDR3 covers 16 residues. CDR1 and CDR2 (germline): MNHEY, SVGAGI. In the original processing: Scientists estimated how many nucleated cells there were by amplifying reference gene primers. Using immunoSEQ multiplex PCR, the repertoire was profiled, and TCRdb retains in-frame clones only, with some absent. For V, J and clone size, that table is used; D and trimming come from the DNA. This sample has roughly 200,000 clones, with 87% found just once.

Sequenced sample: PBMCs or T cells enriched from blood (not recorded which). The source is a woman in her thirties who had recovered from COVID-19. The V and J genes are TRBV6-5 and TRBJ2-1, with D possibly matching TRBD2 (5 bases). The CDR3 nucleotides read TGTGCCAGCAGTTACTCCCTAGCCCGGATTAACAATGAGCAGTTCTTC. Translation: CASSYSLARINNEQFF.